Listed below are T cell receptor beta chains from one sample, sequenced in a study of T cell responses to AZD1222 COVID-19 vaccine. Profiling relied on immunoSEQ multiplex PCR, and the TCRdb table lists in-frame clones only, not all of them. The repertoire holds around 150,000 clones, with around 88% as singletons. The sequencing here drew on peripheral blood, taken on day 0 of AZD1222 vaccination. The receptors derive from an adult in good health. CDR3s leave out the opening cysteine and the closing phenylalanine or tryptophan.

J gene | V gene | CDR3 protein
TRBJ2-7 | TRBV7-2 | ASSYGLTYEQY
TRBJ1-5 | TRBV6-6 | ASNEGYQPQH
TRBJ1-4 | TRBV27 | ASSFSDRSNEKLF
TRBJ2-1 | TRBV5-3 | ARSGDGNNEQF
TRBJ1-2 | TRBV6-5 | AALGAGGFGYT
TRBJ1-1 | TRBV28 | ASSLISWGNTEAF
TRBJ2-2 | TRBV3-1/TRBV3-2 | ASSQVVGELF
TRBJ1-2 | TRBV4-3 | ASSRTGPANYGYT
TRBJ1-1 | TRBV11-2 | ASSLDGLNTEAF
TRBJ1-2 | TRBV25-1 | ASTHGYGYT
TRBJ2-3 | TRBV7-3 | ASSSFGGADTDTQY
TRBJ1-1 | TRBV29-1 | SANRGMNTEAF
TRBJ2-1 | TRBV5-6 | ASSRRTRGPPF
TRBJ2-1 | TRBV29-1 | SVPNPGLAGGLSYNEQF
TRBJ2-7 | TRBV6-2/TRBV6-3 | ASSGRSLYEQY
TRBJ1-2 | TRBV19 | ASSPMRRNSYHYGYT
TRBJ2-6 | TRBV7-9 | ASSGGGVGANVLT
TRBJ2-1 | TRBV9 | ASSVAGLVSDEQF
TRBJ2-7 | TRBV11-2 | ASSLRVTYEQY
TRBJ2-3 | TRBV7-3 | ASSPLGGATDTQY
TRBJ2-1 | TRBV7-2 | ASSLAGGSLEQF
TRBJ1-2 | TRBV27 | ASSGVGGYT
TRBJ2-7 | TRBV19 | ASSIGSHRSYEQY
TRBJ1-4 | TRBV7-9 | ASRDRGQTNEKLF
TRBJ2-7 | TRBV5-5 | ASSLASPYEQY
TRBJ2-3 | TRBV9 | ASSVRTGGPTDTQY
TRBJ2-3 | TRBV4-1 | ASSQDTRSTDTQY
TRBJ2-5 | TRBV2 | ASSAEGGETQY
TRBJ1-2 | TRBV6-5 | ASNNAGGSGYT
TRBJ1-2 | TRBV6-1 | ASSYRDRGYGYT
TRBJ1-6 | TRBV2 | ASRMDRAGYNSPLH
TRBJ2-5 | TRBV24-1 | ATSDKLAGVETQY
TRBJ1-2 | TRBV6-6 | ASSRLAGAGYT
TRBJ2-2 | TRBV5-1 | ASSTGLAGGQTGELF
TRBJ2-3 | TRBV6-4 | ASSPGPTDTQY
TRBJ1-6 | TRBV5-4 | ASSTGGGQYNSPLH
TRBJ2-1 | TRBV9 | ASSVGLGGNEQF
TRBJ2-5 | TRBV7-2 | ASSLSVEGWETQY
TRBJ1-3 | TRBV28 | ASSLFGGFAGNTIY